This T cell receptor (beta chain) is from a study of human thymus T cells (dated by TCRdb to about 2020). Regarding the complete study: The study used eight infant thymus samples plus four related peripheral blood samples to characterize TCR alpha and beta repertoires. The infant donors were roughly 7 to 244 days old, and the cohort included several males and a couple of females.

The full study reports these points: Biased V and J gene segment usage appeared to be present in both thymic and peripheral blood repertoires. On average, thymus samples yielded around 850,000 unique TCRB clonotypes, whereas blood samples yielded approximately 90,000.

This clone was detected only once. There is no known antigen for this receptor. No clone much larger than this one lies a single base away; base qualities are absent. In Finland, the donors were immunologically healthy infants who were having open corrective cardiac surgery for congenital heart defects. During surgery, a small about 0.5-1 mL aliquot of peripheral blood was collected from four of the eight donors. Instead of starting from a fixed cell number, genomic DNA extraction from blood samples used all available leukocytes. Erythrocytes were removed from blood with ACK lysis buffer, and the leukocytes were stored as pellets at -70 °C. A QIAsymphony instrument was used to extract genomic DNA from the frozen cell pellets. The immunoSEQ multiplex PCR assay was used to amplify the TCRB and TCRAD loci from a standardized quantity of quality-controlled genomic DNA. The V(D)J region was spanned by amplicons of a length sufficient to cover the CDR3 and to identify V and J genes. Amplicon sequencing was performed on an Illumina platform through the commercial immunoSEQ service. In the paper's pipeline: Primer bias and sequencing errors were corrected using previously described methods, and TCRAD and TCRB definitions followed the IMGT database. Analysis of the repertoires was done with immunoSEQ Analyzer 3.0 and VDJTools and included basic statistics, V/J segment usage, diversity estimates, rarefaction and pairwise overlap. Chao1, ChaoE, Efron-Thisted, Shannon and inverse Simpson indices were used to estimate diversity, which was also estimated on datasets down-sampled to the smallest sample. Repertoire overlap was determined by strict matching of CDR3 nucleotide sequence, V gene and J gene, and Jaccard-based multidimensional scaling clustering was applied. Here the immuneACCESS table is served through TCRdb, limited to in-frame sequences with V and J called. Missing clones are a known gap in these copies; in checked studies unresolved V genes cover under half, and the rest lacks a known reason. V, J and clone size derive from that table, while D and trimming were established from the DNA sequence. The sample includes about 50,000 clones, with roughly 94% observed a single time. About 0.17% of the sample comes from the top ten.

Trimming at the junction amounts to 4 bases on V and 4 bases on J, and the germline ends lie 14 bases apart. CDR1 MNHNS and CDR2 SASEGT are derived from the germline V gene. From cysteine to phenylalanine, the CDR3 is 14 amino acids long. Of the read, only the CDR3 DNA is kept; its 42 bases are in frame from base 1. Rearrangement joined TRBV6-1 to TRBJ2-7; TRBD1 could be the D gene, as 6 bases match. This sequence was found in a girl less than two years old with a congenital heart defect but otherwise immunologically healthy. Sequencing used blood. The DNA reads as follows: TGTGCCAGCAGTGGGGGGCTCTTGCCTTACGAGCAGTACTTC. This encodes CASSGGLLPYEQYF.